This T cell receptor (beta chain) emerged from a study of T cell responses to AZD1222 COVID-19 vaccine. Study-level results: Seropositive status at baseline applied to only five or six AZD1222 recipients. Reportedly, close to half of spike-specific TCRs are directed against unmutated variant regions. The breadth and depth of Spike-specific TCRs increased once two AZD1222 doses had been given. Spike was spanned by vaccine-associated CD4 TCRs, with dominance at 160-218 and 743-854.

With regard to this clone: The antigen remains undetermined.

Germline V gene lookup returns CDR1 SGHRS and CDR2 YFSETQ. The CDR3 covers 15 residues. Deletions cut 0 bases from V and 1 base from J, with 9 bases between. This table comes from immunoSEQ multiplex PCR, and its TCRdb copy is limited to in-frame clones, with some not included. The table includes approximately 150,000 clones, about 95% detected once. This chain connects TRBV5-1 to TRBJ2-3; no firm D call. Sequenced here: peripheral blood, sampled on day 0 of AZD1222 vaccination. This receptor was identified in an adult in good health. The CDR3 protein is CASSLVPEGTDTQYF. CDR3 in DNA: TGCGCCAGCAGCTTGGTCCCCGAGGGCACAGATACGCAGTATTTT.